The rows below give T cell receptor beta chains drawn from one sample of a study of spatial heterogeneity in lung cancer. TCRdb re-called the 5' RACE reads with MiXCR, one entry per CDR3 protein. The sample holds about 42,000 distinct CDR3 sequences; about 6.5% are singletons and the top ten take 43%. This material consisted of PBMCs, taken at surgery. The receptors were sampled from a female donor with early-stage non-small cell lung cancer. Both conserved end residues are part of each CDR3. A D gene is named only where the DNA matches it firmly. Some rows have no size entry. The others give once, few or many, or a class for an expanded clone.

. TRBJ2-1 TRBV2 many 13 CASSRARRYEQFF TGTGCCAGCAGCCGGGCCCGTCGGTATGAGCAGTTCTTC
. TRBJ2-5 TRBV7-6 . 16 CASSLEGPPYQETQYF TGTGCCAGCAGCTTAGAGGGGCCTCCGTACCAAGAGACCCAGTACTTC
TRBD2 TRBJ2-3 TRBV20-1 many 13 CSARGREGDTQYF TGCAGTGCCCGGGGAAGGGAGGGAGATACGCAGTATTTT
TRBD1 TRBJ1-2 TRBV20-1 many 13 CSAPPGTGGIEYF TGCAGTGCGCCTCCCGGGACAGGAGGGATTGAGTACTTC
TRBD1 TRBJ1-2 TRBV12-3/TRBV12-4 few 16 CASSLAYGTGRFGYTF TGTGCCAGCAGTTTAGCTTACGGGACAGGGAGGTTTGGCTACACCTTC
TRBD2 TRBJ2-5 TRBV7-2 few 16 CASSVAGGTRQETQYF TGTGCCAGCAGTGTAGCGGGGGGCACCCGCCAAGAGACCCAGTACTTC
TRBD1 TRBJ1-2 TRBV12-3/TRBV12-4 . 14 CASRGQHRSYGYTF TGTGCCAGCAGGGGACAGCACCGAAGCTATGGCTACACCTTC
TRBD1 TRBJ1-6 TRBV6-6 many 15 CASRLRTGGNSPLHF TGTGCCAGCAGACTACGGACAGGGGGAAATTCACCCCTCCACTTT
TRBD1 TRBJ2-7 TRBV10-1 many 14 CASSKKGAPHEQYF TGCGCCAGCAGCAAAAAGGGGGCGCCCCACGAGCAGTACTTC
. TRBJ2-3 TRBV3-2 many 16 CASSQVPGAPTDTQYF TGTGCCAGCAGCCAGGTACCGGGAGCTCCAACAGATACGCAGTATTTT
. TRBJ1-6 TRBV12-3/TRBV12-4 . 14 CASSLFGGVDPLHF TGTGCCAGCAGTTTGTTCGGCGGGGTAGATCCCCTCCACTTT
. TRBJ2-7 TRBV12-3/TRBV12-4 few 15 CASSLVGGSSYEQYF TGTGCCAGCAGTTTAGTCGGGGGCTCATCCTACGAGCAGTACTTC
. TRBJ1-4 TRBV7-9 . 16 CASSVKRVSTNEKLFF TGTGCCAGCAGCGTAAAACGGGTTTCAACTAATGAAAAACTGTTTTTT
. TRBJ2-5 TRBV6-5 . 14 CASSSPGTAETQYF TGTGCCAGCAGTTCTCCCGGGACCGCGGAGACCCAGTACTTC
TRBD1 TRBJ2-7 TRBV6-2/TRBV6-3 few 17 CASSLPMWTGGRYEQYF TGTGCCAGCAGCCTCCCTATGTGGACAGGCGGCAGATACGAGCAGTACTTC
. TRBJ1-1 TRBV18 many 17 CASSPTIQGLMNTEAFF TGTGCCAGCTCACCCACGATACAGGGTCTGATGAACACTGAAGCTTTCTTT
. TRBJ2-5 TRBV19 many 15 CASSIQKGIEETQYF TGTGCCAGTAGTATACAAAAAGGGATTGAAGAGACCCAGTACTTC
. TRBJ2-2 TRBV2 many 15 CASRSGLLITGELFF TGTGCCAGCAGATCAGGACTCCTCATCACCGGGGAGCTGTTTTTT
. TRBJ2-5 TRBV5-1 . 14 CASSFLLGQETQYF TGCGCCAGCAGCTTCTTACTTGGCCAAGAGACCCAGTACTTC
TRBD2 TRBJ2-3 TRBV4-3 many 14 CASSLSGLTDTQYF TGCGCCAGCAGCCTTAGCGGGCTCACAGATACGCAGTATTTT
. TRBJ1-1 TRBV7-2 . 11 CASSPQLEAFF TGTGCCAGCAGCCCACAACTTGAAGCTTTCTTT
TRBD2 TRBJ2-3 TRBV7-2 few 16 CASSPLAGASTDTQYF TGTGCCAGCAGCCCACTAGCGGGGGCGAGCACAGATACGCAGTATTTT
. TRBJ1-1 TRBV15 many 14 CATSRDGGFSEAFF TGTGCCACCAGCAGAGATGGAGGCTTTTCTGAAGCTTTCTTT
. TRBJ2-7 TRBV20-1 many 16 CSARGFGTSRTYEQYF TGCAGTGCTAGAGGTTTCGGGACATCGAGGACCTACGAGCAGTACTTC
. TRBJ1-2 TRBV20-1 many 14 CSARTDGSNYGYTF TGCAGTGCTAGAACGGACGGTTCTAACTATGGCTACACCTTC
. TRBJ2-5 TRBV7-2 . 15 CASSLAAGWVETQYF TGTGCCAGCAGCTTAGCGGCGGGGTGGGTCGAGACCCAGTACTTC
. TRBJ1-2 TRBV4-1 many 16 CASSQVTERTNYGYTF TGCGCCAGCAGCCAAGTCACGGAGAGAACTAACTATGGCTACACCTTC
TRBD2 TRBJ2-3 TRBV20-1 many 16 CSARDPLAGGPDTQYF TGCAGTGCTAGAGATCCGCTAGCGGGGGGGCCAGATACGCAGTATTTT
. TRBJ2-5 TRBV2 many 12 CASSLDGETQYF TGTGCCAGCAGCCTGGACGGGGAGACCCAGTACTTC
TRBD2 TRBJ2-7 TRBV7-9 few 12 CAISGGFYEQYF TGTGCCATTAGCGGGGGGTTTTACGAGCAGTACTTC
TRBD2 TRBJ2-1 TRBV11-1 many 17 CASSLARAGGSYNEQFF TGTGCCAGCAGCTTAGCGCGGGCGGGAGGCTCCTACAATGAGCAGTTCTTC
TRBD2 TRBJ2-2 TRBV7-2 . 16 CASSLTSGTNTGELFF TGTGCCAGCAGCTTAACTAGCGGGACGAACACCGGGGAGCTGTTTTTT
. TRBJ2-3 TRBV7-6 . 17 CASSHTGQGTSTDTQYF TGTGCCAGCAGCCACACCGGCCAGGGGACTAGCACAGATACGCAGTATTTT
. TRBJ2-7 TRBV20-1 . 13 CSARDPVDYEQYF TGCAGTGCTAGAGACCCAGTCGACTACGAGCAGTACTTC
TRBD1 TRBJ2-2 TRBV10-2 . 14 CASRTGVNTGELFF TGCGCCAGCAGGACAGGGGTGAACACCGGGGAGCTGTTTTTT
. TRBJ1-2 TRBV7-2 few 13 CASSPDPGYGYTF TGTGCCAGCAGCCCAGACCCGGGGTATGGCTACACCTTC
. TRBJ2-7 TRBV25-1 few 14 CASSGTDWSDKQYF TGTGCCAGCAGTGGGACAGATTGGTCTGACAAGCAGTACTTC
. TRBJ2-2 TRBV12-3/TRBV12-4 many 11 CASSSRGELFF TGTGCCAGCAGTTCCCGTGGGGAGCTGTTTTTT
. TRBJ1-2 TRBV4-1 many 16 CASSQDPHRVGYGYTF TGCGCCAGCAGCCAAGATCCCCACAGGGTTGGGTATGGCTACACCTTC
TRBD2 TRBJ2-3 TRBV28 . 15 CARSNSGGRTDTQYF TGTGCCAGAAGCAATAGCGGGGGGCGCACAGATACGCAGTATTTT
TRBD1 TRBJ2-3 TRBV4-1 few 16 CASSQDVGGGTDTQYF TGCGCCAGCAGCCAAGACGTAGGGGGCGGTACAGATACGCAGTATTTT
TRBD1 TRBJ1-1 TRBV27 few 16 CASQGTGRGMNTEAFF TGTGCCAGCCAGGGGACAGGGCGGGGTATGAACACTGAAGCTTTCTTT
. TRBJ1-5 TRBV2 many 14 CASSERSINQPQHF TGTGCCAGCAGTGAAAGGAGCATCAATCAGCCCCAGCATTTT
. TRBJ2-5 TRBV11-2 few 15 CASSVGQAVKETQYF TGTGCCAGCAGCGTCGGGCAGGCGGTTAAAGAGACCCAGTACTTC
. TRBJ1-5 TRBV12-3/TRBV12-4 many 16 CASSSQPGYSNQPQHF TGTGCCAGCAGTTCGCAACCGGGGTATAGCAATCAGCCCCAGCATTTT